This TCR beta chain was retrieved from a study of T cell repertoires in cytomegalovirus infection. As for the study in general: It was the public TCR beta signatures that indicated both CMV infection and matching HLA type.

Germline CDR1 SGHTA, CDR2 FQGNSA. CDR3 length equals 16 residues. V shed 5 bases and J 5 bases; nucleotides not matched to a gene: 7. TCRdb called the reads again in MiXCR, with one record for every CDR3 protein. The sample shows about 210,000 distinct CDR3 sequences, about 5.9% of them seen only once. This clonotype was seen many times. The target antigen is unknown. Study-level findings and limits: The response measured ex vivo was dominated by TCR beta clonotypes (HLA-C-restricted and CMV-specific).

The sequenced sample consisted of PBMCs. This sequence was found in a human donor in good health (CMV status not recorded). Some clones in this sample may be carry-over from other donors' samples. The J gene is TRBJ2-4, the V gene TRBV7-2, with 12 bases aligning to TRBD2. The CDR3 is CASSPASGGAQNIQYF. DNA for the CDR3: TGTGCCAGCAGCCCGGCTAGCGGGGGGGCCCAAAACATTCAGTACTTC.